This TCR beta chain was identified during a study of CD8 T cells in ankylosing spondylitis (dated by TCRdb to the late 2010s). Regarding the study in general: To find TCR variants linked to disease, the study profiled T cell receptor beta repertoires in ankylosing spondylitis patients and healthy donors. In total, the full study cohort was made up of 100 to 140 healthy donors and approximately 27 ankylosing spondylitis patients. Samples of peripheral blood were taken, and for ankylosing spondylitis patients, synovial fluid was collected as well.

Reading from cysteine to phenylalanine, the CDR3 counts 14 amino acids. Only the CDR3 DNA stays, 42 bases, in frame from base 1. The germline V gene provides CDR1 SGHRS and CDR2 YFSETQ. The V end gives up 3 bases and the J end 2 bases, leaving 2 bases in the junction not matched to a gene. Instrument used: Illumina HiSeq 2500. TCR beta libraries were prepared by quantitative 5'-RACE with molecular barcodes. Per the authors' processing: A new computational method based on a probabilistic model of VDJ rearrangement was used to identify disease-linked TCR variants. TCRdb reworked the public reads: Q25 trimming with fastp, MiXCR clone assembly, productive beta chains retained. Identical CDR3 proteins give one entry, which carries the most common genes and DNA. The V and J calls come from TCRdb's annotation, not from the publication. The sample table lists about 96,000 distinct CDR3 sequences, just under 9% of them with a count of one. Under 6% of the sample comes from the top ten.

The paper as a whole reports these results and caveats: Some of the motif variants had been reported before in the synovial fluid and blood of reactive arthritis patients, a finding that suggests common disease-initiation mechanisms. The disease-linked clones were reported as significantly enriched in matched synovial fluid samples from ankylosing spondylitis patients. The disease-linked clones had a CD8+ phenotype and were found at relatively low frequencies in peripheral blood. A TCR beta motif made up of under ten highly homologous amino acid variants appeared to be characteristic of blood from ankylosing spondylitis patients.

This clonotype was observed once. Its recognized antigen is unknown. Base qualities are not at hand, and no much larger clone is one base apart. One read is thin evidence. The sequencing sample was made of blood, either unsorted or a sorted T cell fraction (not recorded which). The chain joins TRBV5-1 to TRBJ2-5; 9 junctional bases match TRBD1. This TCR was recovered from a male donor with ankylosing spondylitis or in good health (not recorded which). The CDR3 protein is CASSWGQGQETQYF. The DNA sequence follows: TGCGCCAGCAGCTGGGGACAGGGACAAGAGACCCAGTACTTC.